A selection of T cell receptor beta chains follows, all from one sample in a study of cytomegalovirus exposure and HLA in healthy donors. TCRdb's copy holds only in-frame clones and misses some; the assay was immunoSEQ multiplex PCR. The table has some 200,000 clones, approximately 81% seen once; the top ten hold 3.8%. The sample taken for sequencing was PBMCs. The receptors shown here come from a man in his fifties in good health and CMV-seronegative. The CDR3 runs from the conserved cysteine through the conserved F or W. A D gene is named only where the DNA matches it firmly. A clone size is listed for some rows: how often the clone was seen (once, few, many), or a class if it is expanded.

>TRBV5-1|NA|TRBJ2-1|NA
CASSLGGYNEQFF
TGCGCCAGCAGTCTTGGCGGGTACAATGAGCAGTTCTTC
>TRBV4-3|few|TRBJ2-3|NA
CASSQAPGPAKDTQYF
TGCGCCAGCAGCCAAGCTCCAGGCCCTGCCAAAGATACGCAGTATTTT
>TRBV27|NA|TRBJ1-2|NA
CASSREGNYGYTF
TGTGCCAGCTCCCGGGAGGGAAACTATGGCTACACCTTC
>TRBV30|NA|TRBJ2-1|NA
CAWSVLVEQFF
TGTGCCTGGAGTGTACTGGTGGAGCAGTTCTTC
>TRBV18|once|TRBJ1-3|NA
CASSPKEGNTIYF
TGTGCCAGCTCACCCAAAGAGGGAAACACCATATATTTT
>TRBV19|NA|TRBJ2-5|NA
CASSNRLQETQYF
TGTGCCAGTAGTAACAGACTACAAGAGACCCAGTACTTC
>TRBV10-3|NA|TRBJ2-7|TRBD1
CAISAYNRGVDEQYF
TGTGCCATCAGTGCATACAACAGGGGAGTGGACGAGCAGTACTTC
>TRBV2|NA|TRBJ2-7|TRBD1
CASSSGTGGPYEQYF
TGTGCCAGCAGTTCCGGGACAGGGGGCCCCTACGAGCAGTACTTC
>TRBV6-9|NA|TRBJ2-3|TRBD1
CASSYFRGHFTDTQYF
TGTGCCAGCAGTTATTTCAGGGGGCATTTTACAGATACGCAGTATTTT
>TRBV7-3|few|TRBJ1-2|NA
CASSLTSGSPHGRGGYTF
TGTGCCAGCAGCTTAACGTCTGGGTCCCCCCATGGACGGGGTGGCTACACCTTC
>TRBV30|NA|TRBJ2-7|NA
CAWSVPRLRYEQYF
TGTGCCTGGAGTGTACCCAGACTGAGGTACGAGCAGTACTTC
>TRBV5-8|NA|TRBJ2-7|TRBD1
CASSQGQGFYEQYF
TGTGCCAGCAGCCAGGGACAGGGATTCTACGAGCAGTACTTC
>TRBV16|NA|TRBJ2-7|TRBD1
CASSRHRDRGHEQYF
TGTGCCAGCAGCCGTCACCGGGACAGGGGCCACGAGCAGTACTTC
>TRBV12-5|NA|TRBJ2-3|TRBD1
CASAGTGGSTQYF
TGTGCTAGTGCCGGGACAGGGGGGAGTACGCAGTATTTT
>TRBV7-9|few|TRBJ2-2|TRBD2
CASSAGGSNTGELFF
TGTGCCAGCAGCGCGGGGGGCTCGAACACCGGGGAGCTGTTTTTT
>TRBV7-6|once|TRBJ2-2|NA
CASSSVLTGELFF
TGTGCCAGCAGCTCGGTCCTAACCGGGGAGCTGTTTTTT
>TRBV10-3|NA|TRBJ1-5|NA
CAISESGGDQPQHF
TGTGCCATCAGTGAGTCGGGCGGGGATCAGCCCCAGCATTTT
>TRBV18|NA|TRBJ1-4|TRBD1
CASSPGQGREKLFF
TGTGCCAGCTCCCCGGGACAGGGCCGGGAAAAACTGTTTTTT